This is a list of T cell receptor beta chains from one sample in a study of blood T cells in healthy people across ages. TCRdb used MiXCR to reprocess the 5' RACE reads, holding one entry per CDR3 protein. The sample yields some 760,000 distinct CDR3 sequences, around 25% seen once. In addition, the sample was reused for a study of T cells of mothers and their children.

What was sequenced was blood. The receptors were gathered from a boy between 10 and 17 years old in good health. CDR3s include the opening cysteine and the closing phenylalanine or tryptophan. Each record gives: CDR3 protein, V gene.

CASGGQVGGYEQYF | TRBV6-5
CASSLGGQGDEQYF | TRBV5-1
CASSAQGDPEKLFF | TRBV5-6
CASSYPHTEAFF | TRBV6-2/TRBV6-3
CASSPGDRADEKLFF | TRBV7-9
CASSWRDSPQETQYF | TRBV5-1
CASSLWSGYGYTF | TRBV28
CASSSAMGGFDYTF | TRBV6-5
CASIASGREGETQYF | TRBV25-1
CASSAASGTGRDTQYF | TRBV7-9
CASSVSGTAYEQYF | TRBV6-2/TRBV6-3
CASSEKGQGVRYEQYF | TRBV2
CSPHLGDTQYF | TRBV29-1
CASSVLFGGQPQHF | TRBV28
CASREGLAGNNEQFF | TRBV12-3/TRBV12-4
CASSPHSPGKGDGYTF | TRBV7-2
CASSVAEARAHGETQYF | TRBV9
CASSLNGPNYGYTF | TRBV7-2
CSGGVPSYEQYF | TRBV20-1
CASSVAGSLVYGYTF | TRBV9
CASSSTGLNEQYF | TRBV28
CSAGGTHNTGELFF | TRBV20-1
CASSQDLRGNNEQFF | TRBV4-3
CASSLQGFNEQFF | TRBV5-5
CASSPSSGSSVEQYF | TRBV6-2/TRBV6-3
CASSLDVRGANNEQFF | TRBV5-6
CASSFPGAGNIQCF | TRBV7-9
CASSQEDRDNEKLFF | TRBV4-3
CASSVWGQGATDTQYF | TRBV9
CASSEGRANEQFF | TRBV6-1
CSARVIEPYNEQFF | TRBV20-1
CASSSSTSGTYNEQFF | TRBV5-6
CASSTGINYGYTF | TRBV12-3/TRBV12-4
CASSFSTVAKNIQYF | TRBV28
CASITPGGTEAFF | TRBV27
CASSQESGTIYEQYF | TRBV3-1
CASSEGLADINEQFF | TRBV9
CASSPQEYTDTQYF | TRBV18
CASSFGPTRSGAAYEQYF | TRBV5-1
CASSPTSPRDIQYF | TRBV28
CASSSTTGLAPYNEQFF | TRBV11-2